This passage covers 25 T cell receptor beta chains from one sample sequenced in a study of blood T cell repertoires in COVID-19. Generated by immunoSEQ multiplex PCR, the TCRdb table keeps only in-frame clones and is missing some. The table lists 260,000 or so clones, around 83% of them singletons. The specimen sequenced was peripheral blood. The origin of the receptors is an elderly man with acute or convalescent COVID-19.

Here the CDR3 DNA reads TGTGCCTGGAGTACACAGGCGACTAATGAAAAACTGTTTTTT. It encodes CAWSTQATNEKLFF. V and J are TRBV30 and TRBJ1-4, with D perhaps matching TRBD1 (5 bases). This CDR3 spans 14 amino acids. Germline-derived CDR1 and CDR2 are GTSNPN and SVGIG (reference sequence). Trimming cost V 2 bases and J 2 bases, with 9 bases left between them.

The chain joins TRBV7-2 to TRBJ1-2; 7 positions agree with TRBD1. Germline V gives CDR1 SGHTA, CDR2 FQGNSA. The CDR3 consists of 14 residues. V gave up 5 bases and J gave up 4 bases; unmatched junction bases: 7. DNA for the CDR3: TGTGCCAGCAGCATCGGGACAGAGTCCTATGGCTACACCTTC. It codes for CASSIGTESYGYTF.

V usage is TRBV4-1 and J usage is TRBJ2-1; possibly TRBD2 for D (5 bases). V was cut by 1 base and J by 8 bases, with 9 bases left in between. Germline CDR1 is MGHRA and CDR2 is YSYEKL. CDR3 length: 13 residues. Here the CDR3 reads CASSQGENDEQFF. CDR3 nucleotide sequence: TGCGCCAGCAGCCAAGGGGAGAATGATGAGCAGTTCTTC.

The V gene is TRBV3-1 (or the pseudogene TRBV3-2), the J gene TRBJ2-5; 8 bases match TRBD2. CDR1 is LGHDT and CDR2 is YNNKEL in the germline V gene (reference sequence). The CDR3 is 17 amino acids. J lost 1 base, V lost 4 bases, and 11 bases had no gene match. Here the CDR3 DNA reads TGTGCCAGCAGCCTGACGGGCAGCGGGGGAGCCCAAGAGACCCAGTACTTC. Its protein is CASSLTGSGGAQETQYF.

This clone was observed many times. The chain combines TRBV7-9 with TRBJ2-3, with D possibly being TRBD2 (6 bases). Germline V gene lookup returns CDR1 SEHNR and CDR2 FQNEAQ (reference sequence). Deletions cut 1 base from V and 0 bases from J, with 14 bases between. The CDR3 runs to 17 residues. The CDR3 DNA is TGTGCCAGCAGCTTAGTCTCCCTACTAGCTAGCACAGATACGCAGTATTTT. Translation gives CASSLVSLLASTDTQYF. The whole variable domain, remainder taken from reference TRBV7-9 and TRBJ2-3, is DTGVSQNPRHKITKRGQNVTFRCDPISEHNRLYWYRQTLGQGPEFLTYFQNEAQLEKSRLLSDRFSAERPKGSFSTLEIQRTEQGDSAMYLCASSLVSLLASTDTQYFGPGTRLTVL.

J is TRBJ2-5 and V is TRBV30, with 8 bases lining up with TRBD1. Germline V gene data show CDR1 as GTSNPN and CDR2 as SVGIG (reference sequence). J lost 5 bases, V lost 1 base, and 9 bases had no gene match. The CDR3 has 15 amino acids. The CDR3: CAWSAHPGQGETQYF. CDR3 coding DNA: TGTGCCTGGAGTGCGCACCCCGGACAGGGCGAGACCCAGTACTTC.

On this clone itself: Other DNA sequences in the same sample also yield this CDR3. The V call is TRBV18, the J call TRBJ2-7; D is possibly TRBD1 (6 bases). V lost 9 bases and J 1 base, leaving 13 bases between the germline ends. The CDR3 is 13 residues long. Germline loops: CDR1 KGHSH, CDR2 LQKENI. The CDR3 sequence is CASSRTDSYEQYF. The CDR3 DNA follows: TGTGCCAGTTCCCGGACAGATTCCTACGAGCAGTACTTC.

This clone was counted a few times. The genes are TRBV28 and TRBJ1-1; no definite D call. V lost 2 bases to trimming and J lost 3 bases, with 4 bases between them. The CDR3 loop spans 12 amino acids. Germline V CDR1 and CDR2: MDHEN, SYDVKM. The CDR3, as DNA: TGTGCCAGCAGTTTACAGTACACTGAAGCTTTCTTT. This translates into CASSLQYTEAFF.

The chain combines TRBV5-4 with TRBJ2-3; 9 positions match TRBD2. The junction had 9 bases not matched to a gene; V was cut back by 0 bases and J by 4 bases. CDR1 SGHNT and CDR2 YYREEE come from the germline V gene (reference sequence). The length of the CDR3 is 17 residues. The CDR3 is CASSLDEVAGASDTQYF. The CDR3 region has the DNA TGTGCCAGCAGCTTGGATGAGGTAGCGGGAGCCTCAGATACGCAGTATTTT.

The genes are TRBV2 and TRBJ1-5; 9 bases match TRBD1. J gave up 5 bases and V 3 bases, and 8 bases lay outside the gene matches. Germline lookup yields CDR1 SNHLY and CDR2 FYNNEI. CDR3 length: 16 residues. The CDR3, as DNA: TGTGCCAGCAGTGAGTGGGAGACAGGGGGTTATCAGCCCCAGCATTTT. Its translation is CASSEWETGGYQPQHF.

V is TRBV19 and J is TRBJ1-3, with D possibly matching TRBD1 (6 bases). CDR1 and CDR2 (germline): LNHDA, SQIVND (reference sequence). Trimming cost V 9 bases and J 0 bases, with 12 bases left between them. The CDR3 extends over 14 amino acids. The CDR3 reads CASTDRSSGNTIYF. Written as DNA, the CDR3 is TGTGCCAGCACGGACAGATCCTCTGGAAACACCATATATTTT.

This chain uses TRBV6-6 with TRBJ2-1, with D possibly TRBD2 on 6 matching bases. Trimming removed 0 bases from V and 5 bases from J, with 14 bases in between. Germline V lookup: CDR1 MNHNY, CDR2 SVGAGI (reference sequence). This CDR3 has 16 residues. CDR3 in amino acids: CASSYSAGNSDNEQFF. CDR3 nucleotide sequence: TGTGCCAGCAGTTACTCGGCGGGGAACTCAGACAATGAGCAGTTCTTC.

This rearrangement joins TRBV5-1 to TRBJ1-5, with D perhaps TRBD1 (6 bases). Germline values: CDR1 SGHRS, CDR2 YFSETQ. Trimming cost V 1 base and J 4 bases, with 12 bases left between them. The CDR3 covers 15 residues. DNA of the CDR3: TGCGCCAGCAGCTTGTTAGGTCAGGGGAATCAGCCCCAGCATTTT. The encoded protein is CASSLLGQGNQPQHF.

The J gene is TRBJ2-5, the V gene TRBV7-9; D is undetermined. The CDR3 runs to 15 residues. Germline CDR1 is SEHNR and CDR2 is FQNEAQ (reference sequence). The V end lost 0 bases, the J end lost 1 base, and 9 bases lay between the germline ends. The CDR3 DNA reads as TGTGCCAGCAGCTTAGCGTTAACAAGCCAAGAGACCCAGTACTTC. It codes for CASSLALTSQETQYF. Together with reference TRBV7-9 and TRBJ2-5, the CDR3 gives the full variable domain: DTGVSQNPRHKITKRGQNVTFRCDPISEHNRLYWYRQTLGQGPEFLTYFQNEAQLEKSRLLSDRFSAERPKGSFSTLEIQRTEQGDSAMYLCASSLALTSQETQYFGPGTRLLVL.

The rearrangement links TRBV6-5 to TRBJ2-7; TRBD2 agrees at 7 bases. Germline V gives CDR1 MNHEY, CDR2 SVGAGI. Trimming took 6 bases from V and 4 from J; bases not matched to a gene: 9. The CDR3 covers 14 residues. This CDR3 is CASSLAEGAYEQYF. DNA of the CDR3: TGTGCCAGCAGCCTAGCGGAGGGAGCGTACGAGCAGTACTTC.

V usage is TRBV28 and J usage is TRBJ2-1; D unresolved. The germline gives CDR1 MDHEN, CDR2 SYDVKM. The CDR3 consists of 15 residues. V lost 7 bases and J 0 bases, leaving 13 bases between the germline ends. CDR3 residues: CASIPTVSSYNEQFF. As DNA, the CDR3 is TGTGCCAGCATACCTACCGTTAGCTCCTACAATGAGCAGTTCTTC.

The chain is built from TRBV4-1 and TRBJ1-1, with 10 bases lining up with TRBD1. Looked up from germline, CDR1 is MGHRA and CDR2 is YSYEKL. V was clipped by 4 bases and J by 5 bases; unmatched bases: 13. This CDR3 contains 17 residues. For the CDR3, the DNA is TGCGCCAGCAGCCCCCCGACAGGGGGCGTCTTATGGACTGAAGCTTTCTTT. Encoded protein: CASSPPTGGVLWTEAFF.

This clone was seen a handful of times. The chain carries TRBV10-2 and TRBJ1-6, with no clear D. Trimming took off 6 bases at V and 8 bases at J, with 14 bases between the two ends. Germline V gives CDR1 WSHSY, CDR2 SAAADI. This CDR3 has 14 amino acids. This CDR3 is CASSLTGSDSPLHF. CDR3 sequence (DNA): TGCGCCAGCAGCTTAACCGGTAGCGATTCACCCCTCCACTTT.

This clone came up a few times. The genes are TRBV5-1 and TRBJ2-7; maybe TRBD1 (5 bases). V was cut by 0 bases and J by 6 bases, with 13 bases left in between. The CDR3 has 14 amino acids. Germline V lookup: CDR1 SGHRS, CDR2 YFSETQ. DNA for the CDR3: TGCGCCAGCAGCTTGGTGGGCAGGCAGGGCGAGCAGTACTTC. Protein product: CASSLVGRQGEQYF.

This rearrangement joins TRBV5-4 to TRBJ2-1; D unresolved. V was cut by 4 bases and J by 0 bases, with 8 bases left in between. Germline V gives CDR1 SGHNT, CDR2 YYREEE (reference sequence). The CDR3 covers 14 residues. The CDR3 DNA follows: TGTGCCAGCAGCCTAACTAACTCCTACAATGAGCAGTTCTTC. Its protein is CASSLTNSYNEQFF.

The chain is built from TRBV27 and TRBJ2-3; D perhaps matches TRBD2 (7 bases). This CDR3 comprises 13 residues. The germline gives CDR1 MNHEY, CDR2 SMNVEV (reference sequence). V lost 4 bases and J lost 6, with 11 bases in between. The CDR3 loop reads CASSSRGADTQYF. The CDR3 DNA reads as TGTGCCAGCAGTTCCCGGGGGGCTGATACGCAGTATTTT.

The V and J genes are TRBV6-4 and TRBJ2-7; D not resolved. The germline V and J ends were trimmed by 2 bases and 4 bases, with 6 bases remaining between them. Looked up from germline, CDR1 is MRHNA and CDR2 is SNTAGT. The CDR3 totals 12 residues. The CDR3 DNA reads TGTGCCAGCAGTGACCCCATTTACGAGCAGTACTTC. Translation: CASSDPIYEQYF.

This clone was recorded a few times. The chain joins TRBV7-2 to TRBJ2-2; TRBD1 is a possible D gene (7 bases). Germline V CDR1 and CDR2: SGHTA, FQGNSA. The CDR3 sequence is 14 residues long. V dropped 3 bases and J dropped 4 bases, with 9 bases sitting between them. The chain's CDR3 is CASSFQGGTGELFF. CDR3 in DNA: TGTGCCAGCAGCTTCCAGGGGGGCACCGGGGAGCTGTTTTTT.

On this clone itself: Different DNA sequences within this sample yield the same CDR3. This chain connects TRBV5-1 to TRBJ1-1; D might be TRBD1 (5 bases). From germline, CDR1 is SGHRS and CDR2 YFSETQ. Between the trimmed V and J ends, which lost 0 bases and 0 bases, there was a span of 9 bases. This CDR3 comprises 15 residues. The DNA for the CDR3 is TGCGCCAGCAGCTTGGCCGGGGGTTTGAACACTGAAGCTTTCTTT. Its protein is CASSLAGGLNTEAFF.

Comments on this clone: Mismatch with germline at one junction end may stem from a read error. The V and J genes are TRBV9 and TRBJ1-5, with a tentative D call TRBD1 (6 bases). Germline CDR1 SGDLS, CDR2 YYNGEE. This CDR3 region has 15 residues. This chain's CDR3 is CAGRGSQGPRQPQHF. In DNA, the CDR3 is TGCGCAGGACGAGGATCACAGGGTCCGAGGCAGCCCCAGCATTTT.